These 15 T cell receptor beta chains were sequenced from one sample in a study of blood T cell repertoires in COVID-19. This table comes from immunoSEQ multiplex PCR, and its TCRdb copy is limited to in-frame clones, with some not included. The sample yields tens of thousands of clones, roughly 88% seen once. The specimen sequenced was peripheral blood. Receptors were obtained from an elderly man with acute or convalescent COVID-19.

This clone was counted between two and nine times. The J gene is TRBJ2-1, the V gene TRBV4-3; 9 nucleotides line up with TRBD1. The CDR3 totals 17 residues. Trimming cost V 0 bases and J 2 bases; bases outside gene matches: 5. Germline-derived CDR1 and CDR2 are LGHNA and YSLEER. The CDR3 nucleotides are TGCGCCAGCAGCCAAGAGCGAACAGGGGGCCCCTACAATGAGCAGTTCTTC. Translated: CASSQERTGGPYNEQFF.

The CDR3 loop is CASSLADQAGVGTDTQYF. The CDR3 bases are TGTGCCAGCAGCTTAGCGGACCAAGCGGGAGTGGGCACAGATACGCAGTATTTT. The J gene is TRBJ2-3, the V gene TRBV7-2; 8 bases agree with TRBD2. The length of the CDR3 is 18 residues. V lost 0 bases and J lost 1; bases outside the gene matches: 9. CDR1 is SGHTA and CDR2 is FQGNSA in the germline V gene.

DNA for the CDR3: TGCGCCAGCAGCCAAACAGGGGATAATGAAAAACTGTTTTTT. Translated: CASSQTGDNEKLFF. The rearrangement uses TRBV4-3 and TRBJ1-4, with TRBD1 matching over 7 bases. Germline CDR1 reads LGHNA; CDR2 reads YSLEER. The CDR3 totals 14 residues. The V and J ends lost 2 bases and 4 bases, in that order; junction bases with no gene match: 1.

The V gene is TRBV7-6, the J gene TRBJ1-5; 10 nucleotides agree with TRBD1. Germline CDR1 is SGHVS and CDR2 is FNYEAQ. The V segment lost 5 bases and the J segment 5 bases; nucleotides outside the gene matches: 6. The CDR3 contains 15 residues. The CDR3: CASSPGTGEYQPQHF. CDR3 bases: TGTGCCAGCAGCCCGGGGACAGGGGAATATCAGCCCCAGCATTTT.

The V gene is TRBV9, the J gene TRBJ2-2; 8 bases are a match to TRBD2. Germline V gene lookup returns CDR1 SGDLS and CDR2 YYNGEE. J was trimmed by 5 bases and V by 2 bases; bases with no gene match: 11. This CDR3 is built from 17 residues. CDR3 sequence reads: CASSVGGGRRVTGELFF. CDR3 coding DNA: TGTGCCAGCAGCGTCGGTGGCGGGAGGAGGGTAACCGGGGAGCTGTTTTTT.

This chain links TRBV5-1 with TRBJ2-3, with a weak D call TRBD2 (5 bases). The V gene lost 4 bases and the J gene lost 0 bases, with 15 bases spanning the gap. The CDR3 loop spans 16 amino acids. Germline V gene lookup returns CDR1 SGHRS and CDR2 YFSETQ. This chain's CDR3 is CASSPSSKASTDTQYF. The CDR3 bases are TGCGCCAGCAGCCCATCTAGCAAAGCTAGCACAGATACGCAGTATTTT.

The chain combines TRBV14 with TRBJ1-6, with TRBD1 identical over 7 bases. V trimming: 4 bases; J trimming: 10 bases; junction bases outside the gene matches: 7. Germline V gives CDR1 SGHDN, CDR2 FVKESK. This CDR3 is built from 14 residues. The CDR3 reads CASSPRDRPSPLHF. CDR3 DNA: TGTGCCAGCAGCCCCCGGGACAGACCATCACCCCTCCACTTT. The whole variable domain, remainder taken from reference TRBV14 and TRBJ1-6, is EAGVTQFPSHSVIEKGQTVTLRCDPISGHDNLYWYRRVMGKEIKFLLHFVKESKQDESGMPNNRFLAERTGGTYSTLKVQPAELEDSGVYFCASSPRDRPSPLHFGNGTRLTVT.

This chain joins TRBV30 and TRBJ2-7; D not resolved. V lost 3 bases and J lost 2, with 5 bases in between. The CDR3 spans 11 residues. CDR1 and CDR2 from the germline V gene are GTSNPN and SVGIG (reference sequence). The CDR3 sequence is CAWRLAYEQYF. The CDR3 region has the DNA TGTGCCTGGAGACTGGCCTACGAGCAGTACTTC.

The genes are TRBV27 and TRBJ2-4; 9 nucleotides align to TRBD2. Germline V gene data show CDR1 as MNHEY and CDR2 as SMNVEV (reference sequence). This CDR3 has 15 amino acids. V lost 4 bases to trimming and J lost 5 bases; unmatched junction nucleotides: 6. CDR3 nucleotides: TGTGCCAGCAGTTCACGTAGCGGGAGCGAAAACATTCAGTACTTC. Translating gives CASSSRSGSENIQYF.

About this clone itself: The sample carries other DNA sequences with the same CDR3. The CDR3 DNA reads as TGTGCCAGCAGCCGCACTAGCGGGAGCTCCTACGAGCAGTACTTC. Amino acids: CASSRTSGSSYEQYF. The chain carries TRBV7-2 and TRBJ2-7, with 11 positions matching TRBD2. The CDR3 length is 15 residues. Trimming took 5 bases from V and 0 from J; bases not matched to a gene: 3. Germline CDR1 reads SGHTA; CDR2 reads FQGNSA.

The V and J genes are TRBV6-5 and TRBJ1-6; the D gene is possibly TRBD1 (6 bases). This CDR3 has 15 residues. Germline V gives CDR1 MNHEY, CDR2 SVGAGI. V lost 5 bases to trimming and J lost 10 bases, with 18 bases between them. CDR3 residues: CASSPQQGYGSPLHF. The CDR3 bases are TGTGCCAGCAGTCCACAACAGGGTTATGGGTCACCCCTCCACTTT.

The V and J genes are TRBV28 and TRBJ1-2, with 7 positions matching TRBD1. The CDR3 loop spans 13 amino acids. The junction had 6 bases not matched to a gene; V was cut back by 5 bases and J by 6 bases. Germline assignment: CDR1 MDHEN and CDR2 SYDVKM. The CDR3 sequence is CASSNRGFNGYTF. The CDR3 region has the DNA TGTGCCAGCAGTAACAGGGGCTTCAATGGCTACACCTTC.

The V and J genes are TRBV4-1 and TRBJ1-1; unclear D gene. Germline lookup yields CDR1 MGHRA and CDR2 YSYEKL. V was shortened by 0 bases and J by 10 bases, with 12 bases between the two germline ends. The CDR3 totals 13 residues. CDR3 DNA: TGCGCCAGCAGCCAAGAGGGAGGACTGGGAGCTTTCTTT. Protein: CASSQEGGLGAFF.

The CDR3 DNA reads as TGTGCCAGCAGCCCCCGAGGGACTAGCGGGAGGTCCAATGAGCAGTTCTTC. This gives the protein CASSPRGTSGRSNEQFF. V gene TRBV4-2 combines with J gene TRBJ2-1; TRBD2 aligns across 15 bases. The ends lost 4 bases at V and 6 bases at J; junction bases unmatched: 7. CDR1 is LGHNA, CDR2 YNFKEQ, per germline. The CDR3 is made up of 17 amino acids.

This rearrangement joins TRBV6-5 to TRBJ2-1; no reliable D call. Germline CDR1 and CDR2: MNHEY and SVGAGI. This CDR3 is 15 amino acids long. Trimming took off 6 bases at V and 3 bases at J, with 15 bases between the two ends. The CDR3 nucleotides read TGTGCCAGCAGACAAAGTGGCGGAAACTACAATGAGCAGTTCTTC. Translation: CASRQSGGNYNEQFF.